The sequence of this TCR beta chain was determined in a study of T-cell memory formation after mild COVID-19. 5'RACE, which relied on constant-segment primers, yielded TCR alpha and TCR beta cDNA libraries carrying sample barcodes and UMIs. TCRdb reprocessed the 5' RACE reads with MiXCR, giving one entry per CDR3 protein. Of approximately 500,000 distinct CDR3 sequences in the sample, roughly 25% were seen once. The receptor was derived from an adult woman who had mild COVID-19 (a few samples of this study predate the infection). Cell type and time point are not known. Sequences were obtained from PBMCs or a T cell subset sorted from them (not recorded which).

The CDR3: CSARDEGGGNNEQFF. The CDR3, as DNA: TGCAGTGCTAGAGATGAAGGCGGGGGGAACAATGAGCAGTTCTTC. The V and J genes are TRBV20-1 and TRBJ2-1, with 8 bases that match TRBD2. Germline lookup yields CDR1 DFQATT and CDR2 SNEGSKA (reference sequence). The CDR3 sequence is 15 residues long. V trimming: 0 bases; J trimming: 5 bases; junction bases outside the gene matches: 6.